This TCR beta chain is drawn from a study of Graves' ophthalmopathy and Graves' hyperthyroidism. About the study: By definition, stable hyperthyroidism involved no ophthalmopathy within 18 months of follow-up. Whole-study findings and limits: In blood, most expanded thyroid clonotypes above 0.001 frequency were also detected. The 13-signature model separated ophthalmopathy from stable hyperthyroidism at just under 90% sensitivity and approximately 81% specificity. Ophthalmopathy progression was predicted with 70.59% sensitivity and 72% to 80% specificity.

RNA transcripts were the source from which TCR beta CDR3 regions were amplified. Scientists carried out first-round RT-PCR using HTBI primers and then a second-round multiplex PCR. One entry per CDR3 protein, called by TCRdb with MiXCR from the multiplex PCR reads. Among roughly 1.1 million distinct CDR3 sequences listed, roughly two fifths were seen once. The CDR3 sequence is 16 residues long. V gave up 0 bases and J gave up 3 bases; unmatched junction bases: 6. Germline values: CDR1 LGHNA, CDR2 YNFKEQ. This clonotype has a handful of counts. Its target is unknown. Specimen: peripheral blood or thyroid tissue (not recorded which). The chain is built from TRBV4-2 and TRBJ2-7; TRBD2 matches 9 bases. This clonotype was sampled from an adult man with Graves' hyperthyroidism. The CDR3 protein is CASSQDMGTSFYEQYF. CDR3 DNA sequence: TGTGCCAGCAGCCAAGATATGGGGACTAGCTTCTACGAGCAGTACTTC.